This is a list of T cell receptor beta chains from one sample in a study of blood T cell repertoires in COVID-19. Produced via immunoSEQ multiplex PCR; TCRdb's table is partial and in-frame only. Of around 280,000 clones in the sample, more than 75% were seen once. The sequenced sample was peripheral blood. These receptors originate from a woman aged 25 to 45 who had recovered from COVID-19. CDR3s include the opening cysteine and the closing phenylalanine or tryptophan. D genes are given only for firm matches. Some rows have no size entry. The others give once, few or many, or a class for an expanded clone.

NA TRBJ1-3 TRBV5-1 NA TGCGCCAGCAGCTTGTGGGGGGACTCTGGAAACACCATATATTTT CASSLWGDSGNTIYF
NA TRBJ2-2 TRBV5-1 NA TGCGCCAGCAGCTTGCAGGAACGCACCTTTGGGGAGCTGTTTTTT CASSLQERTFGELFF
NA TRBJ2-1 TRBV6-2/TRBV6-3 TRBD2 TGTGCCAGCAGTCGGGAGGGTCAGCCCTACAATGAGCAGTTCTTC CASSREGQPYNEQFF
NA TRBJ1-3 TRBV10-3 TRBD1 TGTGCCATCAGGGGACAGGGCTGGGGAAACACCATATATTTT CAIRGQGWGNTIYF
NA TRBJ2-5 TRBV28 TRBD2 TGTGCCAGCACCCCGGGGCTAGCGGAGATAGCCCAAGAGACCCAGTACTTC CASTPGLAEIAQETQYF
NA TRBJ1-4 TRBV19 TRBD1 TGTGCCAGTAGTCCGACAGGGAATGAAAAACTGTTTTTT CASSPTGNEKLFF
NA TRBJ2-3 TRBV2 TRBD2 TGTGCCAGCATGGGAGCGGGAGGGCCAACAGATACGCAGTATTTT CASMGAGGPTDTQYF
NA TRBJ1-4 TRBV11-2 NA TGTGCCAGCAGCTTAGGGGCGGGGGGTAATGAAAAACTGTTTTTT CASSLGAGGNEKLFF
once TRBJ2-5 TRBV27 NA TGTGCCAGCAGTTTGACAGCTCAAGAGACCCAGTACTTC CASSLTAQETQYF
NA TRBJ1-2 TRBV12-5 TRBD1 TGTGCTAGTGGACCTCCCCACAGGGGGATGAACTATGGCTACACCTTC CASGPPHRGMNYGYTF
NA TRBJ1-1 TRBV30 TRBD1 TGTGCCTGGGGGATAACAGGGGCCACTGAAGCTTTCTTT CAWGITGATEAFF
few TRBJ2-2 TRBV5-1 NA TGCGCCAGCAGCTTGGGAAGGAGGCACCGAGGTTACACCGGGGAGCTGTTTTTT CASSLGRRHRGYTGELFF
NA TRBJ1-2 TRBV5-1 NA TGCGCCAGCAGCTTGGCGGGGGGCGCTAATGGGGGCTACACCTTC CASSLAGGANGGYTF
once TRBJ2-7 TRBV6-5 NA TGTGCCAGCAGTTACTCGTCTCTGTCGGGCGAGCAGTACTTC CASSYSSLSGEQYF
NA TRBJ2-1 TRBV10-1 TRBD2 TGCGCCAGCAGTAGGCGGGGGGCCCAGAATGAGCAGTTCTTC CASSRRGAQNEQFF
NA TRBJ2-3 TRBV29-1 NA TGCAGCGTAGCCAGGGATGAAAGCACAGATACGCAGTATTTT CSVARDESTDTQYF
NA TRBJ2-7 TRBV6-1 TRBD1 TGTGCCAGCAGTGAATATCACGGGACAGGACCCTACGAGCAGTACTTC CASSEYHGTGPYEQYF
NA TRBJ2-3 TRBV5-1 NA TGCGCCAGCAGCTCCCAGACAGTTAGCACAGATACGCAGTATTTT CASSSQTVSTDTQYF
NA TRBJ2-7 TRBV6-1 NA TGTGCCAGCAGTGAAGTAAGAGTAGCTTACACCCTCGGGTCCTACGAGCAGTACTTC CASSEVRVAYTLGSYEQYF
NA TRBJ2-3 TRBV5-6 NA TGTGCCAGCACCGCTCCAGGGGAGTTGGGAGATACGCAGTATTTT CASTAPGELGDTQYF
NA TRBJ1-5 TRBV3-1/TRBV3-2 NA TGTGCCAGCAGTGGGGCCCTGGGGCAGCCCCAGCATTTT CASSGALGQPQHF
NA TRBJ2-3 TRBV7-2 NA TGTGCCAGCAGCCCCGCGACAGGCTACGGCACAGATACGCAGTATTTT CASSPATGYGTDTQYF
NA TRBJ1-1 TRBV15 TRBD1 TGTGCCACCAGCAGTAATAGGGGGACAGCCATTGAAGCTTTCTTT CATSSNRGTAIEAFF
NA TRBJ2-5 TRBV7-2 TRBD1 TGTGCCAGCAGCTTAGGTATCGGGACAGGACAAGAGACCCAGTACTTC CASSLGIGTGQETQYF
NA TRBJ2-1 TRBV21-1 NA TGTGCCAGCAGCAACGGACAGGGGGTCTCCTACAATGAGCAGTTCTTC CASSNGQGVSYNEQFF
NA TRBJ2-5 TRBV3-1/TRBV3-2 TRBD2 TGTGCCAGCAGCCTGGGACTAGGTGAAGAGACCCAGTACTTC CASSLGLGEETQYF
NA TRBJ1-4 TRBV5-1 NA TGCGCCAGCAGCTTGGCAGGGCCTAATGAAAAACTGTTTTTT CASSLAGPNEKLFF
few TRBJ1-2 TRBV11-2 NA TGTGCCAGCAGCTTCGACAGACGGGGGGACTATGGCTACACCTTC CASSFDRRGDYGYTF
NA TRBJ2-7 TRBV6-2/TRBV6-3 TRBD2 TGTGCCAGCAGTCGCGGGAGCGGATACGAGCAGTACTTC CASSRGSGYEQYF
NA TRBJ1-1 TRBV12-3/TRBV12-4 TRBD1 TGTGCCAGCAGGGGACAGAAAAACACTGAAGCTTTCTTT CASRGQKNTEAFF
NA TRBJ1-6 TRBV4-1 NA TGCGCCAGCAGCCAACTGACTCGGGGGAGCTCCTATAATTCACCCCTCCACTTT CASSQLTRGSSYNSPLHF
NA TRBJ1-6 TRBV25-1 NA TGTGCCAGCAATGACGGCTCCTATAATTCACCCCTCCACTTT CASNDGSYNSPLHF
NA TRBJ2-2 TRBV27 TRBD1 TGTGCCAGCAGTTTACTCCCGGGCCAGGGGGCCGGGGAGCTGTTTTTT CASSLLPGQGAGELFF
NA TRBJ2-2 TRBV23-1 NA TGCGCCAGCAGTCAACAGGGGGGAAACACCGGGGAGCTGTTTTTT CASSQQGGNTGELFF
once TRBJ1-1 TRBV6-5 TRBD1 TGTGCCAGCAGGCGGGACAGGAATAGAGGGGAAGCTTTCTTT CASRRDRNRGEAFF
NA TRBJ1-2 TRBV6-6 NA TGTGCCAGCAGTTACTTTTACCCCCAGGGCTACACCTTC CASSYFYPQGYTF
NA TRBJ2-7 TRBV27 TRBD1 TGTGCCAGCAGTATCACAGGGGAAGGGGTCTACGAGCAGTACTTC CASSITGEGVYEQYF
NA TRBJ1-4 TRBV6-5 TRBD1 TGTGCCAGCAGCTCAGGGGGCTATGAAAAACTGTTTTTT CASSSGGYEKLFF
NA TRBJ1-1 TRBV9 NA TGTGCCAGCAGCGTAGAGGGGTTAATGAACACTGAAGCTTTCTTT CASSVEGLMNTEAFF
NA TRBJ2-2 TRBV6-5 NA TGTGCCAGCAGCACCAGGGGCTCGGGTGTAGGGGAGCTGTTTTTT CASSTRGSGVGELFF
NA TRBJ1-4 TRBV3-1/TRBV3-2 NA TGTGCCAGCAGCCAAGAAACAGTAGTAGGAAAACTGTTTTTT CASSQETVVGKLFF
NA TRBJ1-5 TRBV10-3 NA TGTGCCATCAGTGAGTCCGCAGAGGATCCCCAGCATTTT CAISESAEDPQHF
NA TRBJ1-1 TRBV6-5 NA TGTGCCAGTAAAGGACAGACAATGAACACTGAAGCTTTCTTT CASKGQTMNTEAFF
NA TRBJ2-1 TRBV27 TRBD1 TGTGCCAGCAGTTTAAAGGGGACAGGCTGGATCAATGAGCAGTTCTTC CASSLKGTGWINEQFF
NA TRBJ1-3 TRBV6-1 NA TGTGCCAGCAGTGAATGGTGGGGGCAAAGAAACACCATATATTTT CASSEWWGQRNTIYF
NA TRBJ1-3 TRBV3-1/TRBV3-2 NA TGTGCCAGCAGCCAAGACAGGAAAAACACCATATATTTT CASSQDRKNTIYF